The T cell receptor beta chain under discussion was sequenced for a study of T cell changes during pregnancy in multiple sclerosis. The CDR3 is 16 amino acids. CDR1 SQVTM and CDR2 ANQGSEA come from the germline V gene. The ends were cut back, 0 bases at V and 0 bases at J, with 14 bases in the middle. TCRdb's copy holds only in-frame clones and misses some; the assay was immunoSEQ multiplex PCR. The sample includes approximately 110,000 clones, approximately 93% of them seen just once. Material: peripheral blood, obtained after pregnancy. This clonotype originated in a female donor with multiple sclerosis, enrolled in a pregnancy study. This chain connects TRBV29-1 to TRBJ1-1; D perhaps matches TRBD1 (6 bases). The DNA for the CDR3 is TGCAGCGTTGAAGATGGGGGCACGGGGATGAACACTGAAGCTTTCTTT. Its protein product is CSVEDGGTGMNTEAFF.